Below, one T cell receptor beta chain is given with its context. A few counts support this clonotype. Its recognized antigen is unknown. There are no base qualities to consult, and no much larger clone falls within one base. The sample is drawn from a study of vaccination and CD4 T cells after COVID-19 (dated by TCRdb to 2021 to 2024). Looking at the study overall: Every convalescent patient had a positive nasal swab PCR test for SARS-CoV-2, with mild disease in several patients and severe disease in one. Participants got two doses of the Pfizer-BioNTech BNT162b2 vaccine (n=8) or two doses of the Moderna mRNA-1273 vaccine (n=2). For stimulating the cultures, overlapping spike peptide pools were used, derived from SARS-CoV-2 as well as from the common cold coronaviruses HCoV-NL63, HCoV-OC43 and HCoV-229E. Post-COVID blood samples from convalescent patients were collected a median of approximately 93 days after diagnosis, with a range of about 35 to 161 days. In the convalescent cohort there were six males and four females, among whom were two Hispanic individuals, seven Caucasians, two Asians and one multiracial person. Control cultures used a CEFX viral epitope pool as positive control, an HIV-1 Nef peptide pool as negative control, or no peptide. In around 10 COVID-19 convalescent patients and a few infection-naive healthy vaccine recipients, researchers compared the spike-specific CD4+ TCR repertoire from before mRNA vaccination with the repertoire from after. The time from the second vaccine dose to post-vaccine blood sampling had a median of roughly 79 days and ranged from roughly 13 to 241 days.

Taken with the paper, the label for treatment or condition translates to: roughly ten-day PBMC culture with coronavirus spike peptide pools or control peptides (ViraFEST assay). The study used the ViraFEST assay, which expanded antigen-specific T cells with peptide pools and then identified expanded clonotypes by TCR sequencing. The convalescent patients' positive SARS-CoV-2 PCR tests fell between March and December 2020, which was before the Alpha, Beta and Delta variants emerged in the United States. Each well held some 2 million PBMCs cultured with approximately 9.1 ug/ml peptide pools in IMDM containing roughly 4.7% human AB serum and roughly 10 IU/ml IL-2. Half of the culture medium was replaced with fresh IL-2-containing medium on days 3 and 7. Once the cells had been in culture for about 10 days, the EasySep CD4+ T cell isolation kit was used to isolate CD4+ T cells by negative selection. Ficoll-Paque Plus gradient centrifugation was used to isolate PBMCs from whole blood, and the isolated PBMCs were then either used fresh or cryopreserved at -140C. Each culture condition was generally run in triplicate wells.

Paper-wide results and their limitations: An increase in the median number of SARS-CoV-2-reactive clonotypes from more than 20 after infection to 35 to 40 after vaccination was observed, but the change was not found to be significant. Nearly all vaccine-specific clones in convalescent patients (304 of 307) were mono-reactive for SARS-CoV-2 spike rather than cross-reactive with common cold coronaviruses. Among convalescent patients, a median 86.3% of the SARS-CoV-2-reactive clones seen after vaccination appeared only after vaccination, which suggests priming specific to the vaccine. The number of convalescent patients in the study was relatively small, and the study did not examine early timepoints following natural infection.

Library method: PCR. At the Johns Hopkins FTIC core, DNA from the cultured CD4+ T cells underwent TCR sequencing with the Oncomine TCR Beta short-read assay. Genomic DNA was extracted from the cultured CD4+ T cells with the QIAamp micro DNA kit. Oncomine TCR Beta libraries made from cultured CD4+ T cells were pooled using unique dual indexes and sequenced on an Illumina iSeq 100. In the authors' own workflow: Non-productive sequences were removed, and CDR3s that did not start with C, did not end with F or W, or were shorter than 7 amino acids were discarded. The MANAFEST web application identified antigen-specific clonotypes by comparing peptide-stimulated wells against reference wells and other culture wells. For a clone to be called positive, the clone needed an FDR below 0.05, an odds ratio above 5, and a productive frequency above 0.1% in at least two of three replicate wells. Cross-reactive clonotypes were defined as significantly expanded in both SARS-CoV-2 spike wells and at least one common cold coronavirus spike condition. Levenshtein distances (stringdist) and unrooted phylogenetic trees (ape) in R version 3.6.1 were used to assess CDR3 homology. TCRdb itself trimmed the public reads at Q25 with fastp, ran MiXCR and retained productive beta chains. Rows merge per CDR3 protein into single entries with the most common DNA and genes. The V and J calls were not made by the authors but by TCRdb's processing. The sample includes under 20,000 distinct CDR3 sequences, with about 40% observed a single time. Of the sample, about 3.7% is held by the ten largest clones.

Taken from the germline V gene, the CDR1 and CDR2 loops are MNHEY and SVGAGI. Taken from cysteine to phenylalanine, the CDR3 has 17 residues. The CDR3 DNA has 51 bases and is translated from base 1. From V the trimming removes 3 bases and from J it removes 2 bases, while the gene matches leave 10 bases of the junction unaccounted for. Sample: CD4+ T cells from blood, cultured in vitro. The source is a human donor who had recovered from COVID-19. The chain links TRBV6-5 with TRBJ1-2; 9 bases in between match TRBD1. DNA sequence: TGTGCCAGCAGTTATAGGGTAACGACAGGGGGGAACTATGGCTACACCTTC. The encoded protein is CASSYRVTTGGNYGYTF.